Each of the 14 T cell receptor beta chains below was sequenced from the same sample in a study of untreated major depressive disorder. Produced via immunoSEQ multiplex PCR; TCRdb's table is partial and in-frame only. The sample contains about 21,000 clones, about 90% of which appear only once. The sample was CD4+ T cells from PBMCs. The receptors come from a middle-aged woman in good health.

V is TRBV30 and J is TRBJ1-5; 7 nucleotides match TRBD1. The V and J ends lost 2 bases and 3 bases, in that order; junction bases with no gene match: 7. CDR3 size: 15 residues. The germline gives CDR1 GTSNPN, CDR2 SVGIG (reference sequence). The CDR3 loop reads CAWSPFDRDNQPQHF. CDR3 sequence (DNA): TGTGCCTGGAGTCCCTTCGACAGGGACAATCAGCCCCAGCATTTT.

This clone was picked up one time. This chain joins TRBV19 and TRBJ1-1; TRBD1 agrees at 8 bases. The V gene's germline CDR1 is LNHDA and CDR2 SQIVND (reference sequence). The CDR3 totals 15 residues. V trimming: 5 bases; J trimming: 4 bases; junction bases outside the gene matches: 9. CDR3 sequence: CASSAQGAAGTEAFF. CDR3 bases: TGTGCCAGTAGTGCCCAGGGGGCGGCGGGCACTGAAGCTTTCTTT.

The chain is built from TRBV7-6 and TRBJ1-4, with TRBD1 as a possible D gene (6 bases). Per germline, CDR1 SGHVS and CDR2 FNYEAQ. The length of the CDR3 is 15 residues. Deletions cut 2 bases from V and 4 bases from J, with 11 bases between. The CDR3 sequence is CASSLLSGVNEKLFF. CDR3 coding DNA: TGTGCCAGCAGCTTACTCTCAGGGGTTAATGAAAAACTGTTTTTT.

The chain carries TRBV5-4 and TRBJ1-2; 9 bases are a match to TRBD1. With 1 base clipped from V and 4 bases from J, the junction kept 2 bases outside the gene matches. CDR1 SGHNT and CDR2 YYREEE come from the germline V gene (reference sequence). The CDR3 is made up of 14 amino acids. The CDR3 region has the DNA TGTGCCAGCAGCTTGAGGGACAGGGTCTATGGCTACACCTTC. It encodes CASSLRDRVYGYTF.

The chain is built from TRBV6-5 and TRBJ1-1; TRBD1 agrees at 8 bases. Germline trimming cut 6 bases from V and 9 bases from J; bases unmatched to any gene: 6. In germline, CDR1 is MNHEY, CDR2 SVGAGI. The CDR3 is 12 residues long. CDR3 sequence (DNA): TGTGCCAGCAGCCGGACAGGGTCGAAAGCTTTCTTT. It translates to CASSRTGSKAFF.

The chain uses TRBV6-1 and TRBJ1-1; no clear D. The CDR3 covers 11 residues. Germline values: CDR1 MNHNS, CDR2 SASEGT. Trimming took off 11 bases at V and 1 base at J, with 8 bases between the two ends. The DNA of the CDR3 is TGTGCCGCGCGTCAGAACACTGAAGCTTTCTTT. Translated, it gives CAARQNTEAFF.

The V and J genes are TRBV5-4 and TRBJ2-2; D unclear. Germline CDR1 and CDR2: SGHNT and YYREEE (reference sequence). Trimming took 4 bases from V and 2 from J, leaving 18 bases between them. The length of the CDR3 is 17 residues. CDR3 sequence reads: CASSPNPLTVNTGELFF. The CDR3 nucleotides are TGTGCCAGCAGCCCAAATCCCCTTACAGTTAACACCGGGGAGCTGTTTTTT. Full variable domain (rest looked up from reference TRBV5-4 and TRBJ2-2): ETGVTQSPTHLIKTRGQQVTLRCSSQSGHNTVSWYQQALGQGPQFIFQYYREEENGRGNFPPRFSGLQFPNYSSELNVNALELDDSALYLCASSPNPLTVNTGELFFGEGSRLTVL.

This chain links TRBV4-1 with TRBJ2-2; D not certain. V lost 6 bases and J lost 6, with 14 bases in between. Germline loops: CDR1 MGHRA, CDR2 YSYEKL. The CDR3 has 14 residues. Here the CDR3 reads CASSQREAPGELFF. The CDR3 DNA is TGCGCCAGCAGTCAAAGAGAGGCGCCCGGGGAGCTGTTTTTT.

The chain uses TRBV7-9 and TRBJ2-2; TRBD2 agrees at 7 bases. V lost 6 bases, J lost 0 bases, and 7 bases stayed unmatched. Per the germline V gene, CDR1 is SEHNR and CDR2 is FQNEAQ (reference sequence). This CDR3 region has 16 residues. CDR3 coding DNA: TGTGCCAGCAGTTCCCGTGGACTAGCGAACACCGGGGAGCTGTTTTTT. Translating it yields CASSSRGLANTGELFF.

The DNA of the CDR3 is TGTGCCTGGAGAACCCAAGCGGGAGGGCTCTACGAGCAGTACTTC. It encodes CAWRTQAGGLYEQYF. The chain couples TRBV30 to TRBJ2-7; 10 nucleotides line up with TRBD2. CDR1 and CDR2 from the germline V gene are GTSNPN and SVGIG (reference sequence). Germline trimming cut 3 bases from V and 3 bases from J; bases unmatched to any gene: 8. The CDR3 is 15 amino acids.

The chain joins TRBV6-5 to TRBJ2-2; 10 positions agree with TRBD1. This CDR3 spans 14 amino acids. Per germline, CDR1 MNHEY and CDR2 SVGAGI. V was pared by 7 bases and J by 5 bases, with 4 bases of the junction left unmatched. The CDR3 reads CASTRDRGTGELFF. In nucleotides, the CDR3 is TGTGCCAGCACCCGGGACAGGGGTACCGGGGAGCTGTTTTTT.

The rearrangement joins TRBV5-6 to TRBJ2-1; no definite D call. Per the germline V gene, CDR1 is SGHDT and CDR2 is YYEEEE. This CDR3 has 14 residues. V was trimmed by 2 bases and J by 5 bases, leaving 11 bases between them. The CDR3 reads CASSLLSPHNEQFF. The CDR3 nucleotides are TGTGCCAGCAGCTTACTGTCGCCACACAATGAGCAGTTCTTC.

The chain links TRBV15 to TRBJ2-3, with 7 bases lining up with TRBD1. V was pared by 0 bases and J by 9 bases, with 9 bases of the junction left unmatched. Germline assignment: CDR1 LNHNV and CDR2 YYDKDF (reference sequence). This CDR3 has 15 residues. CDR3 nucleotides: TGTGCCACCAGCAGAGAAGGGGGCGGTCGACCCACGCAGTATTTT. It codes for CATSREGGGRPTQYF.

The CDR3 DNA follows: TGTGCCAGCAGCTCCGACACTATGAACACTGAAGCTTTCTTT. Its translation is CASSSDTMNTEAFF. The chain joins TRBV7-3 to TRBJ1-1; D is ambiguous. Germline-derived CDR1 and CDR2 are SGHTA and FQGTGA. The V and J ends lost 4 bases and 0 bases respectively, with 9 bases between them. The CDR3 runs to 14 residues.